This T cell receptor beta chain was documented in a study of response to subunit inactivated influenza vaccine. TCRdb passed the RT-PCR reads through MiXCR, listing each CDR3 protein once. The table lists just under 550,000 distinct CDR3 sequences, under 30% of them singletons. Unmatched junction bases numbered 14, after V lost 5 bases and J lost 4 bases. The CDR3 runs to 18 residues. The data also belong to a second study, concerning T cells expressing NK-cell markers. That report adds: TCR beta cDNA was made by 5'RACE template switching with UMIs. The dominant NKG2C+ clonotypes represented about 1.0-7.5% of CD8+ T cells in several donors.

Here the sequenced sample was CD4+ T cells sorted from PBMCs, taken approximately 13 days after vaccination. This chain joins TRBV12-3 or TRBV12-4 and TRBJ2-6; 7 bases map to TRBD2. The sequence derives from a man in his fifties who received an inactivated influenza vaccine. The CDR3 bases are TGTGCCAGCAGTGGACTCCCGCGGGAGCTATCAGGGGCCAACGTCCTGACTTTC. Its translation is CASSGLPRELSGANVLTF.